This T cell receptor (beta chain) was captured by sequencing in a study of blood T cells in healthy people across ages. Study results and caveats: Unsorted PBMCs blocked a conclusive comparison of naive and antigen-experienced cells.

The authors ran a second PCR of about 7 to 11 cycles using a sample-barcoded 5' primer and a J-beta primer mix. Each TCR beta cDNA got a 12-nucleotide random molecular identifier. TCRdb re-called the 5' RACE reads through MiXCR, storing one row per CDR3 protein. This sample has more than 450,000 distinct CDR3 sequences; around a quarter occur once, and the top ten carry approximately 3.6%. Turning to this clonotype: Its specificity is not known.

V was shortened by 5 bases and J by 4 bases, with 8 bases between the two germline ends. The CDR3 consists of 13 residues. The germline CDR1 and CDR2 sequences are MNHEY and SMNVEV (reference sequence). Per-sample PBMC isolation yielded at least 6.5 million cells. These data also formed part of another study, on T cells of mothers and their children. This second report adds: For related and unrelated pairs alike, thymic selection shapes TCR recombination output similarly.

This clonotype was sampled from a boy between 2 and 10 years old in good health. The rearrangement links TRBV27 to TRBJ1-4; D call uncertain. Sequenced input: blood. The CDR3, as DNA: TGTGCCAGCAGTCAAGGTGTTAATGAAAAACTGTTTTTT. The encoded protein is CASSQGVNEKLFF. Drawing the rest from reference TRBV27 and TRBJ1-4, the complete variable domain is EAQVTQNPRYLITVTGKKLTVTCSQNMNHEYMSWYRQDPGLGLRQIYYSMNVEVTDKGDVPEGYKVSRKEKRNFPLILESPSPNQTSLYFCASSQGVNEKLFFGSGTQLSVL.